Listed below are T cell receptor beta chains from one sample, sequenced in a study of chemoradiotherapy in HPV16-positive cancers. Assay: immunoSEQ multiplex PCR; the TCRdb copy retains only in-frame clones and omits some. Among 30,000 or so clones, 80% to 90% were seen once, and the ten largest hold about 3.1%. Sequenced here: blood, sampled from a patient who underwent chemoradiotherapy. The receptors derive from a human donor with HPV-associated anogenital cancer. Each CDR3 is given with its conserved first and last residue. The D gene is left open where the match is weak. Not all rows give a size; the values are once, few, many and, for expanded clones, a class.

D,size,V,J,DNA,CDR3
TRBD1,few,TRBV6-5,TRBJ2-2,TGTGCCAGCAGTTCATCGTACAGGGGCAGGACCGGGGAGCTGTTTTTT,CASSSSYRGRTGELFF
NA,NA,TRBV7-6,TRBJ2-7,TGTGCCAGCAGCCCAAGTATCGGTGCGGGTTCCTACGAGCAGTACTTC,CASSPSIGAGSYEQYF
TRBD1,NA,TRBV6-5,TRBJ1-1,TGTGCCAGCAGTTACGCTGAAGGACAGGGGGAAGCTTTCTTT,CASSYAEGQGEAFF
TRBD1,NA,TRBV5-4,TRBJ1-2,TGTGCCAGCAGCAAACAGGGGGCAGGGGGCAATGGCTACACCTTC,CASSKQGAGGNGYTF
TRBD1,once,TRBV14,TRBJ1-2,TGTGCCAGCAGCCAAGTAAGAGGGGGCGCGGCTGGCTACACCTTC,CASSQVRGGAAGYTF
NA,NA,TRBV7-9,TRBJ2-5,TGTGCCAGCAGCTGGGTGGGAGAGACCCAGTACTTC,CASSWVGETQYF
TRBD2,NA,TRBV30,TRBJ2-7,TGTGCCTGGAGCCCCACTAGCGTCTCCTACGAGCAGTACTTC,CAWSPTSVSYEQYF
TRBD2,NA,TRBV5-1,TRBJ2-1,TGCGCCAGCAGCTCGGGACTAGCGGAGCAGTTCTTC,CASSSGLAEQFF
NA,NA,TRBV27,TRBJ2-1,TGTGCCAGCAGTTCAAGGGCCGACAATGAGCAGTTCTTC,CASSSRADNEQFF
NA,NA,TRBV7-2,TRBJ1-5,TGTGCCAGCAGCTCCGGGACCCTAGATCAGCCCCAGCATTTT,CASSSGTLDQPQHF
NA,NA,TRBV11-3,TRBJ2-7,TGTGCCAGCAGCCAAGAAGGGAACTCCTACGAGCAGTACTTC,CASSQEGNSYEQYF
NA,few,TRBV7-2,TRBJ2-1,TGTGCCAGCAGCTTAGGCGGGGAGGCGGGGTTCTTC,CASSLGGEAGFF
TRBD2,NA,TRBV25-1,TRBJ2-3,TGTGCCAGCAGTGCTGGACTAGCGGGGAAAGCAGATACGCAGTATTTT,CASSAGLAGKADTQYF
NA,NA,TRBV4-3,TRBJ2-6,TGCGCCAGCAGCCAAGATGTTGGCTCTGGGGCCAACGTCCTGACTTTC,CASSQDVGSGANVLTF
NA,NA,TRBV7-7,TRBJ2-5,TGTGCTAGCAGCTTAGCGGCGGGGAAAGAGACCCAGTACTTC,CASSLAAGKETQYF
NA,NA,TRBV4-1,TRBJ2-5,TGCGCCAGCAGCCAAGATCGGGGATCGGGCTTCCAAGAGACCCAGTACTTC,CASSQDRGSGFQETQYF
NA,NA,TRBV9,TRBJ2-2,TGTGCCAGCAGCGTAGTGCCAACCTCCGGGGAGCTGTTTTTT,CASSVVPTSGELFF
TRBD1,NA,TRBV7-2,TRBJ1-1,TGTGCCAGCAGCCTGGGACAGAGAAACACTGAAGCTTTCTTT,CASSLGQRNTEAFF
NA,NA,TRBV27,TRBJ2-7,TGTGCCAGCAGTTTTACAGGGAGCTACGAGCAGTACTTC,CASSFTGSYEQYF
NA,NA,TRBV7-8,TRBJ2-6,TGTGCCAGCAGCCCGGGTAACTCTGGGGCCAACGTCCTGACTTTC,CASSPGNSGANVLTF
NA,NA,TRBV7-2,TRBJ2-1,TGTGCCAGCAGCTTAGGGCCCCAGGAGCAGTTCTTC,CASSLGPQEQFF
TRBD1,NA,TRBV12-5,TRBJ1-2,TGTGCTAGTGGTTCGATACAGGGGTCTGGCTACACCTTC,CASGSIQGSGYTF
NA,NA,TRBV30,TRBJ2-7,TGTGCGAGGGGGGAGGGACCCTACGAGCAGTACTTC,CARGEGPYEQYF
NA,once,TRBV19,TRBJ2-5,TGTGCCAGTAGCGATCCCAACCTTAGTGAGACCCAGTACTTC,CASSDPNLSETQYF
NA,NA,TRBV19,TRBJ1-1,TGTGCCAGTAGTACTCTCGAGAACACTGAAGCTTTCTTT,CASSTLENTEAFF
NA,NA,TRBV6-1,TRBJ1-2,TGTGCCAGCAGGGTGGGACAATCGCGTGGCTACACCTTC,CASRVGQSRGYTF
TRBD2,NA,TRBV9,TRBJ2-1,TGTGCCAGCAGCGTCGGACTAGCGGGAGGTCACAATGAGCAGTTCTTC,CASSVGLAGGHNEQFF
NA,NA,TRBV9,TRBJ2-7,TGTGCCAGCGCCCGAGGGGGAATCGCGGAGCAGTACTTC,CASARGGIAEQYF
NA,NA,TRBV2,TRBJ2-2,TGTGCCAGCAGTCAAGAACCGACCGTATCGGACCCCCCCGGGGAGCTGTTTTTT,CASSQEPTVSDPPGELFF
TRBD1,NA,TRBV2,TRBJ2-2,TGTGCCAGCAGTGCGGACAGGGCGATTGGCGGGGAGCTGTTTTTT,CASSADRAIGGELFF
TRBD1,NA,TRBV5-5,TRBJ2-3,TGTGCCAGCAGCTTGCCCCTGACGGCAGGGGGCGCAGATACGCAGTATTTT,CASSLPLTAGGADTQYF
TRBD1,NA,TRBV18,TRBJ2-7,TGTGCCACTGGGACAGGGCCGAGCTCCTACGAGCAGTACTTC,CATGTGPSSYEQYF
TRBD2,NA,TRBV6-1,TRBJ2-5,TGTGCCACCCGTGGGACTAGCATCCGGGAGACCCAGTACTTC,CATRGTSIRETQYF
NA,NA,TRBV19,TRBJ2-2,TGTGCCAGTAGTTCCGTTAGGAACGGGGAGCTGTTTTTT,CASSSVRNGELFF
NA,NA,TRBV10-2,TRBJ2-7,TGCGCCAGCAGTCGAAGGGACGAGCAGTACTTC,CASSRRDEQYF
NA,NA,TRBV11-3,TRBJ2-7,TGTGCCAGCAGCTTCGGGGGTAGCTACGAGCAGTACTTC,CASSFGGSYEQYF
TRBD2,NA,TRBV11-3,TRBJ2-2,TGTGCCAGCAGCTCTCGACTAGCGGGTAACACCGGGGAGCTGTTTTTT,CASSSRLAGNTGELFF
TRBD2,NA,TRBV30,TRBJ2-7,TGTGCCTGGAGCGGTGCGGGGGTCTACGAGCAGTACTTC,CAWSGAGVYEQYF
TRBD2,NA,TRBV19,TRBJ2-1,TGTGCCAGTAGTATAGATATTACTCCAGCAGCGGGAGGGGATGAGCAGTTCTTC,CASSIDITPAAGGDEQFF
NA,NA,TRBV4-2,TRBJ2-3,TGTGCCAGCAGCCAAAAAACGGGGGCGGGAGATACGCAGTATTTT,CASSQKTGAGDTQYF
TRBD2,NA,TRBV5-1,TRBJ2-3,TGCGCCAGCAGCCTCACAACCGGACTAGCGGGAACAGATACGCAGTATTTT,CASSLTTGLAGTDTQYF
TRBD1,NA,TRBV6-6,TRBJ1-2,TGTGCCAGCAGGCCCCGACAGGGGGCGTGGGATGGCTACACCTTC,CASRPRQGAWDGYTF
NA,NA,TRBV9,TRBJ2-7,TGTGCCAGCAGCGTAGACGGCGAGCAGTACTTC,CASSVDGEQYF
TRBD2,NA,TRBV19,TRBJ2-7,TGTGCCAGTAGGGGGACTACCCGGAGGGAGCAGTACTTC,CASRGTTRREQYF
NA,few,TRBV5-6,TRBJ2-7,TGTGCCAGCAGCCTTCCCGGGCCCTCGAACGAGCAGTACTTC,CASSLPGPSNEQYF
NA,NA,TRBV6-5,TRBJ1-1,TGTGCCAGCAGTTACTATGCGGTTACTGAAGCTTTCTTT,CASSYYAVTEAFF
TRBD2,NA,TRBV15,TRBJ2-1,TGTGCCACCAGCGGGAGACTAGCCTCCTACAATGAGCAGTTCTTC,CATSGRLASYNEQFF
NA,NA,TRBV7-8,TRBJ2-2,TGTGCCAGCAGCTCGACTAGGAACACCGGGGAGCTGTTTTTT,CASSSTRNTGELFF
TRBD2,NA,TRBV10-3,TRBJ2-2,TGTGCCACGAGAGCGGGAGGGAGCGGGGAGCTGTTTTTT,CATRAGGSGELFF
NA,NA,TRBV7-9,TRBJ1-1,TGTGCCAGCAGCTTAAGGAAACAGGCCGGGAACACTGAAGCTTTCTTT,CASSLRKQAGNTEAFF